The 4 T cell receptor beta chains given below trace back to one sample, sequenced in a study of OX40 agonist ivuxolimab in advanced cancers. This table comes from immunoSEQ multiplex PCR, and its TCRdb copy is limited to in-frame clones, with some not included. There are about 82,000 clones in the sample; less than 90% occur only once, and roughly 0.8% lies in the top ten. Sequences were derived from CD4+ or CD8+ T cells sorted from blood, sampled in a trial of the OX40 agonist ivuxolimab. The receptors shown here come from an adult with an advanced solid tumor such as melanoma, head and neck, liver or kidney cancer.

Here the CDR3 reads CASSTNPGHEAFF. The CDR3 bases are TGTGCCAGTAGTACTAACCCGGGACACGAAGCTTTCTTT. The chain links TRBV19 to TRBJ1-1, with D possibly being TRBD1 (6 bases). The CDR3 runs 13 residues. The V end lost 4 bases, the J end lost 8 bases, and 14 bases lay between the germline ends. CDR1 and CDR2 (germline): LNHDA, SQIVND (reference sequence).

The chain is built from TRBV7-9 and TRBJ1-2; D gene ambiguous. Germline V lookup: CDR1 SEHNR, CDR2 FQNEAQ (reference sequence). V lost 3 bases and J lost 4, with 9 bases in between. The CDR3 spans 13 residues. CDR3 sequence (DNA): TGTGCCAGCAGCTTCGGTACTCTCTATGGCTACACCTTC. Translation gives CASSFGTLYGYTF.

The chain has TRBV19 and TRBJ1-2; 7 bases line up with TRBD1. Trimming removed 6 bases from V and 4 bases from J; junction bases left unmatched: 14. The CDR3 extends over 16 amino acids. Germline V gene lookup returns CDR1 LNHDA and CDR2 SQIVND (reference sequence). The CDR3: CASSLGMTGWAYGYTF. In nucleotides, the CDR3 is TGTGCCAGTAGCCTCGGAATGACAGGGTGGGCCTATGGCTACACCTTC.

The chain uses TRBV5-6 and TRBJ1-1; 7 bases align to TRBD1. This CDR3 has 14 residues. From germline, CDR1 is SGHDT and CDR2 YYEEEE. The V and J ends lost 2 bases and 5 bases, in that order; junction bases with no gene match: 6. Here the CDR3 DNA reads TGTGCCAGCAGCTTTGGGCAGGGGGTAACTGAAGCTTTCTTT. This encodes CASSFGQGVTEAFF.